Each of the 4 T cell receptor beta chains below was sequenced from the same sample in a study of cytomegalovirus exposure and HLA in healthy donors. PCR employed 60 Vbeta and 13 Jbeta primers. Generated by immunoSEQ multiplex PCR, the TCRdb table keeps only in-frame clones and is missing some. The repertoire holds about 120,000 clones, with 60% to 80% as singletons. Sequences were obtained from PBMCs. These receptors were obtained from a man in his fifties in good health and CMV-seropositive.

The chain joins TRBV18 to TRBJ2-3, with 9 bases aligning to TRBD1. Germline CDR1 KGHSH, CDR2 LQKENI. The CDR3 spans 15 residues. The J segment lost 4 bases and the V segment lost 2 bases, leaving 4 bases of the junction unmatched. For the CDR3, the DNA is TGTGCCAGCTCACCAGGGACAGGGAAGTCAGATACGCAGTATTTT. Its protein product is CASSPGTGKSDTQYF.

This chain links TRBV4-3 with TRBJ2-3; 10 bases match TRBD1. Trimming at V came to 4 bases and at J to 2 bases, leaving 6 bases not matched to a gene. Germline V CDR1 and CDR2: LGHNA, YSLEER. This CDR3 region has 16 residues. The CDR3 is CASSRQGARVTDTQYF. CDR3 nucleotide sequence: TGCGCCAGCAGCCGACAGGGGGCGCGTGTCACAGATACGCAGTATTTT.

The CDR3 spells CATSRDRRNTEAFF. The CDR3 DNA reads TGTGCCACCAGCAGAGATCGTCGGAACACTGAAGCTTTCTTT. This chain joins TRBV15 and TRBJ1-1, with unresolved D. V lost 0 bases and J lost 1, with 6 bases in between. The CDR3 is 14 amino acids. Looked up from germline, CDR1 is LNHNV and CDR2 is YYDKDF (reference sequence).

This clone was counted a few times. The rearrangement links TRBV6-1 to TRBJ2-1, with TRBD1 matching over 7 bases. With V trimmed by 6 bases and J by 6 bases, 5 bases remained unmatched. Looked up from germline, CDR1 is MNHNS and CDR2 is SASEGT. There are 13 residues in the CDR3. The CDR3 nucleotides read TGTGCCAGCAGGACAGGGAATAGCAATGAGCAGTTCTTC. Amino acids: CASRTGNSNEQFF.